Here is one TCR beta chain with its context. In Seattle, patients joined the study during active infection and were tracked longitudinally. The source of the sample is a study of blood T cell repertoires in COVID-19. Study details: Samples taken during acute and convalescent COVID-19 were collected in the United States, Italy and Spain.

Study processing details: The assay estimated nucleated cells by amplifying reference gene primers. Sequenced by immunoSEQ multiplex PCR; TCRdb stores in-frame clones only, minus some. The D gene and trimming were derived from the DNA, and the V and J assignments and clone size from that table. The profile covers approximately 170,000 clones, with 85% appearing a single time and around 8.4% taken by the ten largest. This CDR3 spans 13 amino acids. Unmatched junction bases numbered 0, after V lost 5 bases and J lost 0 bases. Germline assignment: CDR1 MNHEY and CDR2 SVGAGI. The clonotype originates from a woman of 80 years or more with COVID-19, enrolled during active disease. Sequenced: peripheral blood. The V gene is TRBV6-5, the J gene TRBJ1-2, with 7 bases identical to TRBD1. Here the CDR3 DNA reads TGTGCCAGCAGTACAGGGGCTAACTATGGCTACACCTTC. Its translation: CASSTGANYGYTF.